The present entry profiles one TCR beta chain with its context. Its antigen is not identified. This sample was included in a study of neoadjuvant anti-PD-1 for oral cavity cancer. Across the study: Patients mostly received three to four biweekly nivolumab doses at 3 mg/kg before surgery.

CDR3 length equals 15 residues. As to time point: after neoadjuvant nivolumab, at surgical resection. The method was immunoSEQ multiplex PCR; TCRdb's version includes in-frame clones alone and lacks a portion of them. The data show more than 5,500 clones, roughly three fifths seen once. The study, taken as a whole, reports: Pretreatment Treg/Th17 ratio correlated inversely with post-treatment tumor clonality.

The starting material was tumor tissue, obtained after nivolumab (anti-PD-1) treatment. The origin of this receptor is a person between 40 and 79 years old with oral cavity squamous cell carcinoma. The chain couples TRBV21-1 to TRBJ2-7; the table's D gene call, TRBD2, was not cross checked with the DNA. TRBV21-1 is given as a pseudogene. The CDR3 loop reads CASSKDGEGSHEQYF. CDR3 in DNA: TGTGCCAGCAGCAAAGACGGGGAGGGGAGCCACGAGCAGTACTTC.